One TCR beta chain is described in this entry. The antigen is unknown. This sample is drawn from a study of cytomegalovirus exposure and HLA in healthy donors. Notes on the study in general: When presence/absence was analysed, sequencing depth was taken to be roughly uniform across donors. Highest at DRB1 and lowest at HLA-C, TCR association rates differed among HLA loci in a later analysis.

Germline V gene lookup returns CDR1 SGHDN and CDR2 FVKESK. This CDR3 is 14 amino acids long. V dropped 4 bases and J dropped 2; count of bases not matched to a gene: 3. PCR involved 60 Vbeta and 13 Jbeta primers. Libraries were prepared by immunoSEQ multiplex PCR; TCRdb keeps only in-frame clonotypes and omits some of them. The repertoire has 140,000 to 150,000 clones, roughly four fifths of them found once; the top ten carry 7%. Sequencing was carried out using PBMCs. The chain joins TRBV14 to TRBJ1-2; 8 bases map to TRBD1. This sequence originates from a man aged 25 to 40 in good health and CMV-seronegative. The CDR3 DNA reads TGTGCCAGCAGCCCCAGACAGGGGAACTATGGCTACACCTTC. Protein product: CASSPRQGNYGYTF.